These 3 T cell receptor beta chains originate from one sample sequenced in a study of cytomegalovirus exposure and HLA in healthy donors listed by TCRdb under 2017. The library was produced with the immunoSEQ multiplex PCR assay. Imported from immuneACCESS, the table was reduced by TCRdb to in-frame sequences with V and J called. These copies leave out some clones; in studies compared against another copy, an unresolved V gene accounts for under half, and the cause of the remainder is not known. Within this sample are about 110,000 clones, with over 85% of them counted one time only. Of the sample, under 2% falls within the top ten clones. Input material: PBMCs. All receptors come from a young woman in good health and CMV-seronegative.

This clone occurred once. The chain is built from TRBV19 and TRBJ2-2; 9 bases agree with TRBD1. In germline, CDR1 is LNHDA, CDR2 SQIVND (reference sequence). The CDR3 has 14 residues. Trimming removed 5 bases from V and 4 bases from J; junction bases left unmatched: 2. CDR3 residues: CASSLTGGTGELFF. DNA for the CDR3: TGTGCCAGTAGTCTGACAGGGGGCACCGGGGAGCTGTTTTTT.

The V and J genes are TRBV1 and TRBJ2-3; the table's D call TRBD2 went unverified against the DNA. TRBV1 is described as a pseudogene. The CDR3 covers 13 residues. As DNA, the CDR3 is TGCACCAGCAGCCAGTGGGAGATGGATACGCAGTATTTT. Translating it yields CTSSQWEMDTQYF.

The chain links TRBV5-1 to TRBJ2-7; weak D call: TRBD1 (7 bases). Germline V gene data show CDR1 as SGHRS and CDR2 as YFSETQ. Trimming left V 0 bases short and J 3 bases short, with 13 bases between. This CDR3 spans 15 amino acids. Written as DNA, the CDR3 is TGCGCCAGCAGCTTGGAGGAGGGGGCCTTCTACGAGCAGTACTTC. Protein: CASSLEEGAFYEQYF.